This T cell receptor beta chain derives from a study of spatial heterogeneity in lung cancer (dated by TCRdb to the late 2010s). Context from the whole study: More beta-chain than alpha-chain transcripts were consistently detected, likely reflecting higher beta-chain transcript abundance. In non-small cell lung cancer, the study quantitatively compared TCR alpha and beta repertoires across several tumor regions, matched nontumor lung, and blood. TCR transcript counts in tumor regions correlated strongly with a T cell transcriptional module score from matched bulk RNA-seq. Nonsynonymous mutation counts, determined by whole-exome sequencing of tumor tissue, were related to TCR repertoire features. In the raw uncorrected reads, each unique combination of TCR and UMI appeared on average more than ten times. At surgery, both alpha and beta chains were TCR-sequenced in over 200 tumor regions, fewer than 65 matched nontumor lung samples and 56 PBMC samples.

This clonotype was detected ten times or more. This clone's antigen is unknown. No base quality information exists; no much larger clone differs at one position. Sequences SGDLS (CDR1) and YYNGEE (CDR2) are obtained from the germline V gene. At the junction V is shortened by 3 bases and J by 5 bases, with 14 bases in between. From cysteine to phenylalanine, the CDR3 is 14 amino acids long. Left in the record is the CDR3 DNA by itself, 42 bases read in frame from the first base. The research as a whole found: TCR-seq coverage of tumor T cells was estimated to be only about 6.7% for alpha chains and 13% for beta chains. The count of ubiquitous expanded TCRs correlated with the count of ubiquitous nonsynonymous mutations, and the count of regional expanded TCRs correlated with the count of regional nonsynonymous mutations. Confirming at a functional level the hypothesis that regional TCRs recognize regional mutations was considered to require additional single-cell paired TCR alpha and beta sequencing. A correlation was observed between the number of expanded intratumoral alpha and beta TCRs and the tumor nonsynonymous mutation count.

What the time point label conveys for this sample: sample taken at primary tumor resection. The donors were 70 or so patients from the lung TRACERx cohort who had early-stage, untreated non-small cell lung cancer. Whole RNA extracted from tumor and nontumor lung tissue, or from cryopreserved PBMC samples, was used for TCR sequencing without cell sorting. Only patients for whom sufficient RNA was available from at least two tumor regions were selected for TCR sequencing. Tumor and adjacent nontumor lung specimens were reviewed by a lung pathologist before selection. The protocol used for the library was 5' RACE. Sequenced on a NextSeq 500. The TCR library protocol attached a unique molecular identifier to each TCR cDNA molecule to allow correction of PCR and sequencing errors. As for how the authors treated the data: TCR identification, UMI-based error correction and CDR3 extraction were all carried out with Decombinator tools. Expanded TCRs were defined as those above a frequency of 2 per 1,000, corresponding to the top 1% of the tumor frequency distribution. Expanded tumor TCRs statistically deemed absent (corrected P<0.05) from at least one tumor region were classed as regional, and all other expanded tumor TCRs were classed as ubiquitous. Renyi diversity was calculated using the R vegan package after each repertoire was subsampled 100 times to 5,000 TCRs. To build CDR3 similarity networks, amino acid triplet string-kernel similarity was used, and CDR3s were connected when their pairwise similarity was above 0.82. The public reads were reprocessed in TCRdb via fastp at Q25 and MiXCR, keeping in-frame beta chains. Every distinct CDR3 protein forms one entry, paired with its most common genes and DNA. The V and J calls were not made by the authors but by TCRdb's processing. The table for this sample lists approximately 13,000 distinct CDR3 sequences; approximately 5.5% of them were counted only once. Jointly, the top ten make up under 30% of the sample.

The chain employs TRBV9 and TRBJ1-2, with no confidently assigned D gene. The receptor's source is a male donor with early-stage non-small cell lung cancer. Sequencing used lung tumor tissue, obtained at surgery. The CDR3 reads as follows: CASSAPGTEYGYTF. Here is the DNA: TGTGCCAGCAGCGCCCCCGGAACCGAGTATGGCTACACCTTC.